The 22 T cell receptor beta chains given below trace back to one sample, sequenced in a study of kidney transplant recipient with SARS-CoV-2 infection. TCRdb passed the reads through MiXCR, listing each CDR3 protein once. The sample consists of some 220,000 distinct CDR3 sequences, 29% of them appearing once. The sequencing used a blood sample, collected at baseline and around day 110 from a kidney transplant recipient. These receptors all come from a male patient aged 25-45 years who had COVID-19 and was a kidney transplant recipient. A subset of T cells may come from the graft donor.

This clonotype was picked up a small number of times. The chain couples TRBV28 to TRBJ2-1, with D perhaps matching TRBD2 (6 bases). V lost 6 bases to trimming and J lost 0 bases, with 12 bases between them. The CDR3 contains 15 residues. Germline CDR1 reads MDHEN; CDR2 reads SYDVKM. DNA of the CDR3: TGTGCCAGCAGAAATAGCGGAAGCTCCTACAATGAGCAGTTCTTC. This sequence encodes CASRNSGSSYNEQFF.

This clonotype was detected many times. The gene calls are TRBV7-3 and TRBJ2-2, with unresolved D. V was clipped by 5 bases and J by 1 base, with 20 bases between them. The germline CDR1 and CDR2 sequences are SGHTA and FQGTGA. CDR3 length: 18 residues. The CDR3: CASSPLPTFLENTGELFF. The CDR3 coding sequence is TGTGCCAGCAGCCCCCTCCCGACGTTCTTGGAGAACACCGGGGAGCTGTTTTTT.

In its sample, this clonotype was seen many times. V and J are TRBV2 and TRBJ2-5; no clear D. CDR1 is SNHLY, CDR2 FYNNEI, per germline. V lost 6 bases, J lost 2 bases, and 16 bases lay in between. This CDR3 region has 15 residues. The CDR3, as DNA: TGTGCCAGCAGGGGAACATCTGTGGGTCAAGAGACCCAGTACTTC. It yields the protein CASRGTSVGQETQYF.

Ten or more counts support this clonotype. The V call is TRBV7-6, the J call TRBJ1-2, with D unclear. Per the germline V gene, CDR1 is SGHVS and CDR2 is FNYEAQ. Trimming pared 5 bases from V and 4 bases from J, leaving 23 bases between. The CDR3 sequence is 17 residues long. CDR3 amino acids: CASSREAESRKTYGYTF. The CDR3 region has the DNA TGTGCCAGCAGCCGTGAAGCTGAATCTCGAAAGACCTATGGCTACACCTTC.

This clonotype was counted a few times. This chain connects TRBV14 to TRBJ2-7; D may be TRBD1 or TRBD2 (6 bases each). Between the trimmed V and J ends, which lost 1 base and 6 bases, there was a span of 13 bases. Germline V lookup: CDR1 SGHDN, CDR2 FVKESK. The CDR3 loop spans 14 amino acids. The CDR3 is CASSQAQGGSEQYF. CDR3 bases: TGTGCCAGCAGCCAAGCACAGGGAGGCTCCGAGCAGTACTTC.

This clonotype was detected many times. The chain links TRBV6-1 to TRBJ1-2; D may be TRBD1 (6 bases). V gave up 1 base and J gave up 4 bases, with 13 bases separating them. From germline, CDR1 is MNHNS and CDR2 SASEGT. The CDR3 has 15 residues. Here the CDR3 reads CASSEVEGEGYGYTF. The DNA of the CDR3 is TGTGCCAGCAGTGAAGTCGAGGGGGAAGGCTATGGCTACACCTTC.

In the case of this clonotype: A read error is possible here, since a much larger clone lies one base away. The chain combines TRBV7-9 with TRBJ1-1; D possibly corresponds to TRBD1 (5 bases). The germline V and J ends were trimmed by 1 base and 0 bases, with 12 bases remaining between them. This CDR3 has 16 residues. The germline V gene encodes CDR1 SEHNR and CDR2 FQNEAQ (reference sequence). The CDR3 loop reads CASSLEAGSMNTEAFF. The CDR3 region has the DNA TGTGCCAGCAGCTTAGAGGCAGGGTCCATGAACACTGAAGCTTTCTTT.

This sequence joins TRBV18 and TRBJ2-1; 12 bases are shared with TRBD2. Germline V CDR1 and CDR2: KGHSH, LQKENI. V shed 8 bases and J 5 bases; nucleotides not matched to a gene: 10. The CDR3 runs to 16 residues. This chain's CDR3 is CASPPTLAGGDNEQFF. The CDR3 DNA sequence: TGTGCCAGCCCTCCGACGCTAGCGGGAGGGGACAATGAGCAGTTCTTC.

Of note for this clonotype: Given a much more abundant clone one base away, this may be a read error. The CDR3 does not close with the conserved phenylalanine or tryptophan, likely indicating a read error. The chain links TRBV12-3 or TRBV12-4 to TRBJ2-3; 8 nucleotides align to TRBD1. V was pared by 5 bases and J by 2 bases, with 6 bases of the junction left unmatched. The CDR3 sequence is 15 residues long. As DNA, the CDR3 is TGTGCCAGCAGTCTGACAGGGGCCTTCACAGATACGCAGTATCTT. Protein sequence: CASSLTGAFTDTQYL.

This clonotype was detected ten times or more. The chain uses TRBV7-9 and TRBJ1-2; D is unresolved. V was clipped by 4 bases and J by 4 bases, with 22 bases between them. Germline CDR1 SEHNR, CDR2 FQNEAQ (reference sequence). There are 17 residues in the CDR3. This CDR3 is CASSSYRYHGKTYGYTF. For the CDR3, the DNA is TGTGCCAGCAGCTCATATAGATACCATGGAAAGACCTATGGCTACACCTTC.

Details on this clonotype: Possible read error: a much larger clone is one base away. The rearrangement joins TRBV24-1 to TRBJ1-5; 7 bases agree with TRBD1. Germline V gene sequence: CDR1 KGHDR, CDR2 SFDVKD. The CDR3 covers 15 residues. CDR3: CAASENTGVGQPQHF. CDR3 DNA sequence: TGTGCCGCCAGTGAGAATACAGGGGTAGGGCAGCCCCAGCATTTT.

Worth noting for this clonotype: A read error may be the cause here, since a much bigger clone is one base away. The V call is TRBV30, the J call TRBJ2-7; D is ambiguous. V was shortened by 2 bases and J by 5 bases, with 13 bases between the two germline ends. The germline V gene has CDR1 GTSNPN and CDR2 SVGIG (reference sequence). The length of the CDR3 is 13 residues. CDR3 sequence (DNA): TGTGCCTGGAGTCACGACACTTCCCACGAGCAGTACTTC. This encodes CAWSHDTSHEQYF.

The chain employs TRBV3-1 and TRBJ1-5, with D tentatively TRBD1 (6 bases). Trimming took 0 bases from V and 6 from J, leaving 15 bases between them. Looked up from germline, CDR1 is LGHDT and CDR2 is YNNKEL (reference sequence). The CDR3 is 16 amino acids. The CDR3 loop is CASSQERGGAGQPQHF. CDR3 DNA sequence: TGTGCCAGCAGCCAAGAAAGGGGGGGGGCCGGTCAGCCCCAGCATTTT.

This clonotype was seen a few times. V gene TRBV7-3 combines with J gene TRBJ1-2; 11 positions agree with TRBD1. The CDR3 consists of 15 residues. The ends lost 5 bases at V and 7 bases at J; junction bases unmatched: 9. Germline CDR1 is SGHTA and CDR2 is FQGTGA. The DNA for the CDR3 is TGTGCCAGCAGCCAATCCGGACAGGGGGCCTCTGGCTACACCTTC. Encoded protein: CASSQSGQGASGYTF.

On this clonotype itself: The junction differs from germline at one of its ends, possibly a read error. This chain links TRBV6-5 with TRBJ2-5; 8 bases are a match to TRBD2. Germline V gene lookup returns CDR1 MNHEY and CDR2 SVGAGI. The CDR3 is made up of 16 amino acids. The CDR3 reads CTSHPLGGAFEVTQYF. The CDR3 nucleotides read TGTACCAGCCACCCCCTCGGGGGGGCATTTGAGGTGACCCAGTACTTC.

Comment on this clonotype: This may come from a read error, since a much larger clone is one base off. The chain employs TRBV3-1 and TRBJ1-1; D remains unclear. There are 13 residues in the CDR3. Germline CDR1 and CDR2: LGHDT and YNNKEL (reference sequence). In nucleotides, the CDR3 is TGTGCCAGCAGCCTGAACCCGAACGCTGAAGCTTTCTTT. Amino acid sequence: CASSLNPNAEAFF. Full variable domain (outside the CDR3, taken from reference TRBV3-1 and TRBJ1-1): DTAVSQTPKYLVTQMGNDKSIKCEQNLGHDTMYWYKQDSKKFLKIMFSYNNKELIINETVPNRFSPKSPDKAHLNLHINSLELGDSAVYFCASSLNPNAEAFFGQGTRLTVV.

This clonotype was observed at least ten times. The chain couples TRBV3-1 to TRBJ2-2; D is unresolved. CDR3 length equals 18 residues. V was clipped by 5 bases and J by 5 bases, with 24 bases between them. Germline V gene lookup returns CDR1 LGHDT and CDR2 YNNKEL (reference sequence). The CDR3 protein is CASSAFYPISGLTGELFF. In nucleotides, the CDR3 is TGTGCCAGCAGCGCGTTTTATCCCATTTCAGGCTTGACCGGGGAGCTGTTTTTT.

The rearrangement links TRBV30 to TRBJ2-3, with 7 positions matching TRBD2. This CDR3 spans 11 amino acids. Germline values: CDR1 GTSNPN, CDR2 SVGIG (reference sequence). J gave up 8 bases and V 5 bases, and 4 bases lay outside the gene matches. The CDR3 here is CAWQGLLTQYF. In DNA form, the CDR3 reads TGTGCCTGGCAGGGACTACTTACGCAGTATTTT.

This clonotype was observed many times. The V call is TRBV3-1, the J call TRBJ1-1, with no clear D. Germline values: CDR1 LGHDT, CDR2 YNNKEL (reference sequence). V was pared by 4 bases and J by 4 bases, with 16 bases between. This CDR3 has 15 amino acids. The chain's CDR3 is CASSLGRMWSTEAFF. In DNA form, the CDR3 reads TGTGCCAGCAGCCTAGGCAGAATGTGGAGCACTGAAGCTTTCTTT.

On this clonotype: An end of the junction does not agree with germline; a read error may underlie this. The rearrangement uses TRBV3-1 and TRBJ1-1; D unclear. Per germline, CDR1 LGHDT and CDR2 YNNKEL (reference sequence). The length of the CDR3 is 17 residues. Written as DNA, the CDR3 is TGCGCCAGCAGCGACTCCAGTCCCACTTCAATTCGCACTGAAGCTTTCTTT. It encodes CASSDSSPTSIRTEAFF. Combining the CDR3 with reference TRBV3-1 and TRBJ1-1 gives the whole variable domain DTAVSQTPKYLVTQMGNDKSIKCEQNLGHDTMYWYKQDSKKFLKIMFSYNNKELIINETVPNRFSPKSPDKAHLNLHINSLELGDSAVYFCASSDSSPTSIRTEAFFGQGTRLTVV.

This clonotype was seen ten or more times. The V call is TRBV7-2, the J call TRBJ1-4; 10 bases map to TRBD1. Germline trimming cut 2 bases from V and 1 base from J; bases unmatched to any gene: 1. The CDR3 is 16 residues long. Germline V gene data show CDR1 as SGHTA and CDR2 as FQGNSA. CDR3 region: CASSLRDRGTNEKLFF. The CDR3 nucleotides read TGTGCCAGCAGCTTACGGGACAGGGGAACTAATGAAAAACTGTTTTTT.

A word on this clonotype: A read error may be the cause here, since a much bigger clone is one base away. The chain joins TRBV28 to TRBJ1-1, with 7 bases matching TRBD1. This CDR3 region has 14 residues. Germline lookup yields CDR1 MDHEN and CDR2 SYDVKM. Here the CDR3 reads CASSTPGTVTEAVF. CDR3 sequence (DNA): TGTGCCAGCAGTACGCCCGGGACAGTAACTGAAGCTGTCTTT.